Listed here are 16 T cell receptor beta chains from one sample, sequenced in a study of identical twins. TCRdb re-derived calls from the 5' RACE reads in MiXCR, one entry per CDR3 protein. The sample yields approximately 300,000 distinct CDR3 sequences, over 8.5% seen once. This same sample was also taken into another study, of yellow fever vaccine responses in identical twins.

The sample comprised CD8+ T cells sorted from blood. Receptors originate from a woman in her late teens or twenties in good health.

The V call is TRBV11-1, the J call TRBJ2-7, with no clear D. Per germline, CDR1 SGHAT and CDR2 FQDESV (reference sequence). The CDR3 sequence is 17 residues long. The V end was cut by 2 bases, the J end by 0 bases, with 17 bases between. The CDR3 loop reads CASSLRIGQQLSYEQYF. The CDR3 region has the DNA TGTGCCAGCAGCTTACGTATCGGTCAGCAACTCTCCTACGAGCAGTACTTC.

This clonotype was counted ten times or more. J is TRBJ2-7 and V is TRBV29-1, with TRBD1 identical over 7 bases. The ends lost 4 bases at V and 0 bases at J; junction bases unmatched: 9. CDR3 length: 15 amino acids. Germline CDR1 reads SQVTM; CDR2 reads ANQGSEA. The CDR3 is CSVVIGTVSSYEQYF. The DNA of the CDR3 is TGCAGCGTTGTGATCGGGACAGTGAGCTCCTACGAGCAGTACTTC.

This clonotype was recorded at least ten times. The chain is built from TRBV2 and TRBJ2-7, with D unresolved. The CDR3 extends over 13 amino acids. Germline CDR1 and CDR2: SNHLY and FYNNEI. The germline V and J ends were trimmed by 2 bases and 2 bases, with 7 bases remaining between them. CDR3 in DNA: TGTGCCAGCAGTGAATCCCGGACCTACGAGCAGTACTTC. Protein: CASSESRTYEQYF.

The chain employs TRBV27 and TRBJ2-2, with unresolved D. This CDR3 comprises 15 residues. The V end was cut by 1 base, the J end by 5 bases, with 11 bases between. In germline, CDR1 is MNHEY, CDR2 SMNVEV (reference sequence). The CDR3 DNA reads TGTGCCAGCAGTTTATTAACAGCCGAGACCGGGGAGCTGTTTTTT. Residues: CASSLLTAETGELFF.

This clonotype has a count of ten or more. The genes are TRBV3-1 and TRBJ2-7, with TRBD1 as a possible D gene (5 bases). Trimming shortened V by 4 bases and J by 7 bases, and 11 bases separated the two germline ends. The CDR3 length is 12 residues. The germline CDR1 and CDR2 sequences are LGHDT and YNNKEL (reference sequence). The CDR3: CASSPTGWEQYF. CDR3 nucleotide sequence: TGTGCCAGCAGCCCAACAGGATGGGAGCAGTACTTC.

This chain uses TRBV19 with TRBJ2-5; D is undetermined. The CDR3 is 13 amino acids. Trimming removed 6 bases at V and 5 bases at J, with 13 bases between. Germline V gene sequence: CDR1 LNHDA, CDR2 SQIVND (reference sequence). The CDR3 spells CASRGNFEETQYF. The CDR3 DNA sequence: TGTGCCAGTAGAGGAAATTTCGAGGAGACCCAGTACTTC.

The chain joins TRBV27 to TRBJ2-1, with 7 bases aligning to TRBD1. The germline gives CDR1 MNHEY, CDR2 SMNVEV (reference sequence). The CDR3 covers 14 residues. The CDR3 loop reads CATGATFSYNEQFF. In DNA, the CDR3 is TGTGCAACAGGGGCGACCTTCTCCTACAATGAGCAGTTCTTC.

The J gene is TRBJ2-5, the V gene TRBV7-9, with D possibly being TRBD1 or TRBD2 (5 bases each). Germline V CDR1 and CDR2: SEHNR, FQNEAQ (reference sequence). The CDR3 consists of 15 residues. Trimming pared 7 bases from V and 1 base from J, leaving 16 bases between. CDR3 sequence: CASILPRDAQETQYF. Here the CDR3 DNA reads TGTGCCAGCATCCTACCCCGGGACGCCCAAGAGACCCAGTACTTC.

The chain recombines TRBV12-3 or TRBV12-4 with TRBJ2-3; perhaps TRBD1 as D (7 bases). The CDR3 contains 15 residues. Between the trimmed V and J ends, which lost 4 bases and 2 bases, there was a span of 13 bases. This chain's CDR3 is CASSSSGGTTDTQYF. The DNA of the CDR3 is TGTGCCAGCAGTTCCTCAGGGGGGACCACAGATACGCAGTATTTT.

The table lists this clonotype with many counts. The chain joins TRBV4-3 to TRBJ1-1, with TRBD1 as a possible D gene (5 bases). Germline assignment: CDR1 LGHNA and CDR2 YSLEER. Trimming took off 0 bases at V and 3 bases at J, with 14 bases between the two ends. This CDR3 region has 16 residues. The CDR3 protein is CASSQEYESRDTEAFF. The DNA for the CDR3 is TGCGCCAGCAGCCAAGAGTATGAGAGCAGGGACACTGAAGCTTTCTTT.

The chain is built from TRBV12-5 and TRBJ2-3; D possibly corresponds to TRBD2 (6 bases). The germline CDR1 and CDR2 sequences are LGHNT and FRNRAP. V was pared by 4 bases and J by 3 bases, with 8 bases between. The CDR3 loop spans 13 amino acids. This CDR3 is CASGSRETDTQYF. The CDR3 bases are TGTGCTAGTGGTTCCCGGGAGACAGATACGCAGTATTTT.

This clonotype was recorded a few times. CDR3 sequence (DNA): TGTGCCATCAGTAGTGGGGGGGGGAACTACGAGCAGTACTTC. This sequence encodes CAISSGGGNYEQYF. The V gene is TRBV10-3, the J gene TRBJ2-7; TRBD2 matches 7 bases. The length of the CDR3 is 14 residues. V dropped 5 bases and J dropped 3; count of bases not matched to a gene: 7. In germline, CDR1 is ENHRY, CDR2 SYGVKD.

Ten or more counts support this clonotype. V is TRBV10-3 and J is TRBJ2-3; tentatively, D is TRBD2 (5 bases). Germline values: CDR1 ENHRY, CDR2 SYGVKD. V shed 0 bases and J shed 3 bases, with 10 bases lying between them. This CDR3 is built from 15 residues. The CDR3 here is CAISESNLATDTQYF. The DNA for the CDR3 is TGTGCCATCAGTGAGTCGAACCTAGCAACAGATACGCAGTATTTT.

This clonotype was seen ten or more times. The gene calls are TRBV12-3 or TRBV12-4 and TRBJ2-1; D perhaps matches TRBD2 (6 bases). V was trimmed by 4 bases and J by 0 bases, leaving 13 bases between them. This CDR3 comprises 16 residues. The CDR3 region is CASSSPLASSYNEQFF. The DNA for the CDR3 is TGTGCCAGCAGTTCGCCTCTAGCGTCCTCCTACAATGAGCAGTTCTTC.

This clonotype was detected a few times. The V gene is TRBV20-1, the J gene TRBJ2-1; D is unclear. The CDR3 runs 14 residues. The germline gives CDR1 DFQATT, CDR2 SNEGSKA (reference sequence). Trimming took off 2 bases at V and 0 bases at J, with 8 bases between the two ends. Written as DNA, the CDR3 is TGCAGTGCTAGATTTCCGAGCTCCTACAATGAGCAGTTCTTC. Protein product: CSARFPSSYNEQFF.

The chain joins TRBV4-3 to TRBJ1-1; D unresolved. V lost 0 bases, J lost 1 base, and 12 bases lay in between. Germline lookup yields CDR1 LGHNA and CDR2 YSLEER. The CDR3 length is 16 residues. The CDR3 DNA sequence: TGCGCCAGCAGCCAAGATAGTGGACTCTGGAACACTGAAGCTTTCTTT. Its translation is CASSQDSGLWNTEAFF.